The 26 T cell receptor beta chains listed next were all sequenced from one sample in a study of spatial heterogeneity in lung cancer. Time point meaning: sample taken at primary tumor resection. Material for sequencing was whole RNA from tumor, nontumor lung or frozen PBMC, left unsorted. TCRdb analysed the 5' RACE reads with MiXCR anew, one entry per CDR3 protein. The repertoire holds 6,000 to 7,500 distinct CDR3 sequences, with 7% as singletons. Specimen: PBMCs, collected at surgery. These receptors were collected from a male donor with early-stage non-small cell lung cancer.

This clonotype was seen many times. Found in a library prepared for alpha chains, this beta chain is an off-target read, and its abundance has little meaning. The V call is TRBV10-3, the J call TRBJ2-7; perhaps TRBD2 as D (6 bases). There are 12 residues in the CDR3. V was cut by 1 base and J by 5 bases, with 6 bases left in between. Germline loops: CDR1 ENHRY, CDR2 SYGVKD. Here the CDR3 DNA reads TGTGCCATCAGTGAGTGGGGGGACGAGCAGTACGTC. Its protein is CAISEWGDEQYV.

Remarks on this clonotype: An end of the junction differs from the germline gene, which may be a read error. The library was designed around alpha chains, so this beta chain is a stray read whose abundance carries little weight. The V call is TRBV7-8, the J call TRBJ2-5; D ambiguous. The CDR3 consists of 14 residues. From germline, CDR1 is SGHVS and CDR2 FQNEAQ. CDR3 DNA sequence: TGTGCCAGTAGCTCCCTCCAGCTCCAAGAGACCCAGTACTTC. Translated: CASSSLQLQETQYF.

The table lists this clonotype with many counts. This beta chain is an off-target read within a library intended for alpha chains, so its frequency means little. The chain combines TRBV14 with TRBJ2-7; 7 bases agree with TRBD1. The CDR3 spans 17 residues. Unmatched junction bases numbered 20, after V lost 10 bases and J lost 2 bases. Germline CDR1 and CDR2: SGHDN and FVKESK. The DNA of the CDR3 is TGTGCCACCACCCGCCCCAGGACAGGCCTCCTAACCTACGAGCAGTACGTC. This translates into CATTRPRTGLLTYEQYV.

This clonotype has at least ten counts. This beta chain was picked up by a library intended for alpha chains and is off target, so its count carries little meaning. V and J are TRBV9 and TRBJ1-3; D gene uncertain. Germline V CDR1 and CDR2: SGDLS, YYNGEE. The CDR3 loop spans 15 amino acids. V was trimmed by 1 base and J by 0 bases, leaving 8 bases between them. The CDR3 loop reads CASSVRENSGNTIYF. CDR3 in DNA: TGTGCCAGCAGCGTAAGGGAGAACTCTGGAAACACCATATATTTT.

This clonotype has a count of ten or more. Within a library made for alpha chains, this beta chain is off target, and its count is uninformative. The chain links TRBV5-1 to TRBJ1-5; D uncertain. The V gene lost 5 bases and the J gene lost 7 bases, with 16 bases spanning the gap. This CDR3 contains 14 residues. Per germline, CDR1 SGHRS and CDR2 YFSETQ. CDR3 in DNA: TGCGCCAGCAGTCTTTCACTCGGAGGACAGCCCCAGCATTTT. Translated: CASSLSLGGQPQHF.

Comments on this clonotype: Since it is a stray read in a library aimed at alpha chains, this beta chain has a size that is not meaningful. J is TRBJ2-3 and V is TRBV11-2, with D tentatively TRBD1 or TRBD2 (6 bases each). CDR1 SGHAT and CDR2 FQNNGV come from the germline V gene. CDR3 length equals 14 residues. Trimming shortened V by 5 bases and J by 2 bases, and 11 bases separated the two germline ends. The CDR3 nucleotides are TGTGCCAGCAGCCCGACGGGGGCCACAGATACGCAGTATTTT. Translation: CASSPTGATDTQYF.

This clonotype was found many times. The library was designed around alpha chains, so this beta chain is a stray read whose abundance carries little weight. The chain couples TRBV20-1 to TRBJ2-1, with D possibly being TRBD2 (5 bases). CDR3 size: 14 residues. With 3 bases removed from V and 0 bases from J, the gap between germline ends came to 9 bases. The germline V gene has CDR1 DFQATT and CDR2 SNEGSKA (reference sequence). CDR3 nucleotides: TGCAGTGCTAGCGGGGTGAGCTCCTACAATGAGCAGTTCTTC. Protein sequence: CSASGVSSYNEQFF.

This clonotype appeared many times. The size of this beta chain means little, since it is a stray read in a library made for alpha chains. CDR3 sequence: CASSSGQGEGEKLFF. DNA for the CDR3: TGTGCCAGCAGCTCCGGACAGGGAGAGGGTGAAAAACTGTTTTTT. The rearrangement links TRBV7-9 to TRBJ1-4; 8 bases are shared with TRBD1. The CDR3 is 15 residues long. The V gene end was trimmed by 4 bases and the J gene end by 7 bases; junction bases not matched to a gene: 8. The germline V gene has CDR1 SEHNR and CDR2 FQNEAQ (reference sequence).

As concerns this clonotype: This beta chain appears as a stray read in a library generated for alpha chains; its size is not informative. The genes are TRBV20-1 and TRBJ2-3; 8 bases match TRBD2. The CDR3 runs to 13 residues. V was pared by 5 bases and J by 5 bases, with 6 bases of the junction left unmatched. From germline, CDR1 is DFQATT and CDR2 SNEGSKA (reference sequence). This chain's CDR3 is CSAFSGIQDTQYF. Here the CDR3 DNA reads TGCAGTGCTTTTAGCGGGATTCAAGATACGCAGTATTTT.

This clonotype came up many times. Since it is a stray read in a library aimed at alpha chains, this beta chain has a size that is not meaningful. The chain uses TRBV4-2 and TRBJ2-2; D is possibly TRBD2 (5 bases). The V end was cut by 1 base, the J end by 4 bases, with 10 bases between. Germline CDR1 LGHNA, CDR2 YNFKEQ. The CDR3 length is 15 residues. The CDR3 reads CASSQGSGGTGELFF. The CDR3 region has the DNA TGTGCCAGCAGCCAAGGAAGCGGTGGCACCGGGGAGCTGTTTTTT.

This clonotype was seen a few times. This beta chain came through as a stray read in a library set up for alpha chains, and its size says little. Here the CDR3 reads CASSLGSSTDTQYF. CDR3 sequence (DNA): TGCGCCAGCAGCTTGGGGTCTAGCACAGATACGCAGTATTTT. The chain combines TRBV5-1 with TRBJ2-3; D unclear. V was trimmed by 0 bases and J by 0 bases, leaving 5 bases between them. The length of the CDR3 is 14 residues. Germline V gene lookup returns CDR1 SGHRS and CDR2 YFSETQ.

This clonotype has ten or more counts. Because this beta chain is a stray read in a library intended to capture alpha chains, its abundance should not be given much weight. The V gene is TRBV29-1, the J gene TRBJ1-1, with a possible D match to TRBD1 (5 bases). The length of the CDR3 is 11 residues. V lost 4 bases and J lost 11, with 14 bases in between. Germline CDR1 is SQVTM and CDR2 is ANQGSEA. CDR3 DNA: TGCAGCGTTGGAGGTGGGGCGGGCGCTTTCTTT. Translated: CSVGGGAGAFF.

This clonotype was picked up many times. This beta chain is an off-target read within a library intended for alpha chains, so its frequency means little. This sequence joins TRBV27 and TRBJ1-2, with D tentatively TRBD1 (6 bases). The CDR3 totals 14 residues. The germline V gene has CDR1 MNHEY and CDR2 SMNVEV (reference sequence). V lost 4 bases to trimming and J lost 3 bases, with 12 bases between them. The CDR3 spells CASSSSTGYYGYTF. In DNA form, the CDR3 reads TGTGCCAGCAGTTCATCTACAGGGTACTATGGCTACACCTTC.

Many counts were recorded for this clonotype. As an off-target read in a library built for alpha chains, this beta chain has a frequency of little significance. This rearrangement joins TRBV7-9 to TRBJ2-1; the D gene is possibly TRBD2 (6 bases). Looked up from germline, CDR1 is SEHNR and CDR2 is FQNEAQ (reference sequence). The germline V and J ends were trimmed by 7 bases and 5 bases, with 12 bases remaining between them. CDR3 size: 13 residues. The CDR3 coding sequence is TGTGCCAGCACCCTTACGGGGGACAATGAGCAGTTCTTC. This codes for CASTLTGDNEQFF.

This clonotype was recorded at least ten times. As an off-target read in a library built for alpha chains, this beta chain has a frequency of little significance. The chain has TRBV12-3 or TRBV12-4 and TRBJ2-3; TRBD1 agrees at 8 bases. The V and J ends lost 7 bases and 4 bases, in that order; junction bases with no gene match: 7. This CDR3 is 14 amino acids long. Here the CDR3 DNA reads TGTGCCAGCAACTGGGCAGGGGGCCCAGATACGCAGTATTTT. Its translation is CASNWAGGPDTQYF.

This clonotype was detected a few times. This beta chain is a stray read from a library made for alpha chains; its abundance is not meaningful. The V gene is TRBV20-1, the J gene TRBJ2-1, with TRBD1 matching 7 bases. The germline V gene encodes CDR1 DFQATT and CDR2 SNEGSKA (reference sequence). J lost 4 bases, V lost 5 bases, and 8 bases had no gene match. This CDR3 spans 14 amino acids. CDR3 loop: CSAPGQDGYNEQFF. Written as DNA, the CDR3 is TGCAGTGCTCCCGGACAGGACGGGTACAATGAGCAGTTCTTC.

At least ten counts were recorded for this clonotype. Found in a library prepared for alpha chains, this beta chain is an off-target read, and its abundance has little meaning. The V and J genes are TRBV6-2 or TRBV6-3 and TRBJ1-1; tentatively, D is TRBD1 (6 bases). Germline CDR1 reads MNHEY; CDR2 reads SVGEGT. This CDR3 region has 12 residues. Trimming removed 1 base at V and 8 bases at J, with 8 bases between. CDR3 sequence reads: CASSYYDREAFF. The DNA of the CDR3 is TGTGCCAGCAGTTACTATGACAGGGAAGCTTTCTTT.

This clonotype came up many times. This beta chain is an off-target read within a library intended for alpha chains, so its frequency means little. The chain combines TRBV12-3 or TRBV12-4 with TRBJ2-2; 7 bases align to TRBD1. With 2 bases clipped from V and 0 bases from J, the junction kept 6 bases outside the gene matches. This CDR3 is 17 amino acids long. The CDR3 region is CASSLYGQAANTGELFF. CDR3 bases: TGTGCCAGCAGTTTATATGGACAGGCCGCGAACACCGGGGAGCTGTTTTTT.

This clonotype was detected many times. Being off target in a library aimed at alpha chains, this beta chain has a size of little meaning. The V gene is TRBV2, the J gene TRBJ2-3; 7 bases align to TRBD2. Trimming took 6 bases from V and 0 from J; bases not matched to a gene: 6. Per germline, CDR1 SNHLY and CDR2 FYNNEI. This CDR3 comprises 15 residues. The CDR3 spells CASRGGLGSTDTQYF. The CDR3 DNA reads TGTGCCAGCAGGGGAGGACTAGGGAGCACAGATACGCAGTATTTT.

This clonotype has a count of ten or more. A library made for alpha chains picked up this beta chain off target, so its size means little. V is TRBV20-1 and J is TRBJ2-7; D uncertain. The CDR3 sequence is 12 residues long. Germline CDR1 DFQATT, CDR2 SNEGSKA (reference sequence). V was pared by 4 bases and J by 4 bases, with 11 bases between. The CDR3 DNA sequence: TGCAGTGCTATAGGGCAAGGGTACGAGCAGTACTTC. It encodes CSAIGQGYEQYF.

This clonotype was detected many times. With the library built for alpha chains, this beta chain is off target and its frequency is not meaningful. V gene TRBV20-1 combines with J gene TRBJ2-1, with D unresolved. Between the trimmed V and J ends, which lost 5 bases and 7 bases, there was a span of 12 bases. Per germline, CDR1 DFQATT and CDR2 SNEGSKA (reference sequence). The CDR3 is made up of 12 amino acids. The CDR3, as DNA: TGCAGTGCTGCTGGCAGGCGGAATGAGCAGTTCTTC. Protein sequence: CSAAGRRNEQFF.

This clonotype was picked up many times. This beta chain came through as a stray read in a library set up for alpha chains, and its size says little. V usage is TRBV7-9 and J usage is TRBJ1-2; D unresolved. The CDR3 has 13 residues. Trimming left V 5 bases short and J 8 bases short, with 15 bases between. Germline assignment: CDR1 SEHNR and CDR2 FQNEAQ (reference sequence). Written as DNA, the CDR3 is TGTGCCAGCAGCGAGACGAGGCTCCACGGCTACACCTTC. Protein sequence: CASSETRLHGYTF.

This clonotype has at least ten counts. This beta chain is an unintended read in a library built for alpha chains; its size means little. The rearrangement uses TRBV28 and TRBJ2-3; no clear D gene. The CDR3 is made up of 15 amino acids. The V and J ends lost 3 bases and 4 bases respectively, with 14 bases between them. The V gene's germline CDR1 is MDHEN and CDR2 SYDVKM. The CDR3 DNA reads TGTGCCAGCAGTTTTCGAGGTAGCTTGGCAGATACGCAGTATTTT. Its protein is CASSFRGSLADTQYF.

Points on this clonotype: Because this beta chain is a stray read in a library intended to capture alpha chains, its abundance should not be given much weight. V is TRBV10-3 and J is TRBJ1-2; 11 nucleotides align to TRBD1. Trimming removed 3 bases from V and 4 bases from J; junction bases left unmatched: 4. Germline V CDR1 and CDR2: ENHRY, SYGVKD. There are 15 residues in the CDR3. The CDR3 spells CAISEQGQGVYGYTF. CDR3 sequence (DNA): TGTGCCATCAGTGAACAGGGACAGGGGGTCTATGGCTACACCTTC.

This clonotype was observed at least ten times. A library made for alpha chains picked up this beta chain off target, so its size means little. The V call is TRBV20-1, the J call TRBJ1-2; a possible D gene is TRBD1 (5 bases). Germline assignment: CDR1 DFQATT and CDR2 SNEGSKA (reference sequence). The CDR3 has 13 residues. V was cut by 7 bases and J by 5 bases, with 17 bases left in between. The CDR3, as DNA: TGCAGTGTTAGGGGTGGGACGGCTTATGGCTACACCTTC. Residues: CSVRGGTAYGYTF.

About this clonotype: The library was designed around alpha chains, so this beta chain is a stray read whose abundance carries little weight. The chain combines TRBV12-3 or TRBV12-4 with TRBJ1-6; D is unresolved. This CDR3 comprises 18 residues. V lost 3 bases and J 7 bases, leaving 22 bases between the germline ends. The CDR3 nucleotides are TGTGCCAGCAGTTTGACCGGACCCCTCGGGTTAAAAAATTCACCCCTCCACTTT. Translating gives CASSLTGPLGLKNSPLHF.